Below are 32 T cell receptor beta chains sequenced from a single sample in a study of T cell clonotyping in hematopoietic cell transplantation. Clones were read by immunoSEQ multiplex PCR, and TCRdb kept only the in-frame ones, dropping some. The sample has 9,500 to 13,000 clones, 75% to 90% seen once; the top ten hold about 15%. The sample in question was PBMCs, obtained 100 days after allogeneic stem cell transplant. These receptors were obtained from a female patient between 55 and 75 years old who had an allogeneic stem cell transplant from an unrelated donor, so the T cells may come from the graft donor. Some clones in this sample may be carry-over from other donors' samples.

The chain employs TRBV7-2 and TRBJ2-7; D ambiguous. The CDR3 is 13 residues long. Germline V gene data show CDR1 as SGHTA and CDR2 as FQGNSA. Trimming removed 3 bases from V and 3 bases from J, with 9 bases in between. The CDR3 here is CASSFGDLYEQYF. The CDR3 DNA sequence: TGTGCCAGCAGCTTTGGAGACCTCTACGAGCAGTACTTC.

The V and J genes are TRBV5-4 and TRBJ2-1; 9 bases line up with TRBD2. The CDR3 loop spans 15 amino acids. Per the germline V gene, CDR1 is SGHNT and CDR2 is YYREEE (reference sequence). The junction had 7 bases not matched to a gene; V was cut back by 2 bases and J by 7 bases. The CDR3 nucleotides are TGTGCCAGCAGCTTAGGGACTAGCCCGTCGAATGAGCAGTTCTTC. The encoded protein is CASSLGTSPSNEQFF.

This chain connects TRBV9 to TRBJ2-7; D possibly corresponds to TRBD2 (6 bases). CDR3 length: 16 amino acids. CDR1 SGDLS and CDR2 YYNGEE come from the germline V gene. V was pared by 0 bases and J by 7 bases, with 20 bases between. Here the CDR3 DNA reads TGTGCCAGCAGCGTAGAACCGGAACTGCAGGCGGGGGAGCAGTACTTC. Its protein is CASSVEPELQAGEQYF.

In its sample, this clone is medium-sized (0.01 to 0.1%). This chain links TRBV4-3 with TRBJ1-1, with D unresolved. The germline V gene has CDR1 LGHNA and CDR2 YSLEER. Trimming shortened V by 0 bases and J by 6 bases, and 14 bases separated the two germline ends. The CDR3 covers 15 residues. The CDR3 reads CASSQDRGSLPEAFF. Written as DNA, the CDR3 is TGCGCCAGCAGCCAAGACCGGGGTTCTTTGCCTGAAGCTTTCTTT.

CDR3 in DNA: TGTGCCAGTAGTATAGGAGGGCGGGGGAGTCCCTACAATGAGCAGTTCTTC. This codes for CASSIGGRGSPYNEQFF. This chain joins TRBV19 and TRBJ2-1; 7 bases are a match to TRBD2. CDR1 LNHDA and CDR2 SQIVND come from the germline V gene (reference sequence). The CDR3 runs 17 residues. The V and J ends lost 1 base and 2 bases, in that order; junction bases with no gene match: 8.

The V gene is TRBV11-1, the J gene TRBJ2-3, with D tentatively TRBD2 (5 bases). CDR1 is SGHAT and CDR2 is FQDESV in the germline V gene (reference sequence). Trimming stripped 8 bases from V and 6 bases from J, with 9 bases between. This CDR3 contains 11 residues. CDR3: CASRRRDTQYF. CDR3 sequence (DNA): TGTGCCAGCCGGAGGAGGGATACGCAGTATTTT.

The chain uses TRBV9 and TRBJ2-6, with unresolved D. Deletions cut 3 bases from V and 1 base from J, with 14 bases between. The CDR3 is made up of 17 amino acids. Germline V gene lookup returns CDR1 SGDLS and CDR2 YYNGEE. CDR3 protein: CASSDRTFSSGANVLTF. The CDR3 region has the DNA TGTGCCAGCAGCGACCGGACCTTTTCATCTGGGGCCAACGTCCTGACTTTC. Full variable domain (missing parts from reference TRBV9 and TRBJ2-6): DSGVTQTPKHLITATGQRVTLRCSPRSGDLSVYWYQQSLDQGLQFLIQYYNGEERAKGNILERFSAQQFPDLHSELNLSSLELGDSALYFCASSDRTFSSGANVLTFGAGSRLTVL.

This clone appeared a single time. This chain uses TRBV6-6 with TRBJ2-2; D unclear. Germline CDR1 is MNHNY and CDR2 is SVGAGI (reference sequence). The CDR3 runs 12 residues. V was trimmed by 6 bases and J by 9 bases, leaving 11 bases between them. CDR3 sequence (DNA): TGTGCCAGCAGCCCCCGGGCCAGGGAGCTGTTTTTT. It yields the protein CASSPRARELFF.

This clone was seen only once. The same CDR3 arises from other DNA sequences in this sample as well. The CDR3 DNA sequence: TGTGCCAGTAGCGCGCGGGCAGGGACTGAGACCCAGTACTTC. Protein: CASSARAGTETQYF. The rearrangement links TRBV14 to TRBJ2-5, with a tentative D call TRBD2 (6 bases). V was cut by 9 bases and J by 5 bases, with 19 bases left in between. Germline values: CDR1 SGHDN, CDR2 FVKESK. The CDR3 runs 14 residues.

The chain carries TRBV14 and TRBJ2-3, with D perhaps being TRBD1 or TRBD2 (5 bases each). V gave up 3 bases and J gave up 3 bases, with 13 bases separating them. CDR3 length equals 15 residues. Germline V gives CDR1 SGHDN, CDR2 FVKESK. The CDR3 bases are TGTGCCAGCAGCCAGGGGACCAGGGTGACAGATACGCAGTATTTT. Amino acids: CASSQGTRVTDTQYF.

The chain links TRBV2 to TRBJ2-7, with 10 bases that match TRBD2. Losses at the gene ends were 6 bases for V and 0 bases for J; bases not matched to a gene: 8. CDR1 SNHLY and CDR2 FYNNEI come from the germline V gene. The CDR3 totals 16 residues. CDR3 DNA: TGTGCCAGCAGCGTCTGGGCTAGCGGGAGCTCCTACGAGCAGTACTTC. This codes for CASSVWASGSSYEQYF.

The CDR3 nucleotides are TGTGCCAGCAGTTTTGGGGGGAGCTCCTACAATGAGCAGTTCTTC. Translation: CASSFGGSSYNEQFF. This chain joins TRBV28 and TRBJ2-1; D might be TRBD2 (6 bases). The CDR3 loop spans 15 amino acids. V was pared by 3 bases and J by 0 bases, with 9 bases between. Germline-derived CDR1 and CDR2 are MDHEN and SYDVKM.

This clone was observed a few times. This chain uses TRBV27 with TRBJ2-5; D gene ambiguous. CDR1 MNHEY and CDR2 SMNVEV come from the germline V gene (reference sequence). The V gene lost 4 bases and the J gene lost 2 bases, with 8 bases spanning the gap. The CDR3 is 13 residues long. The CDR3 loop reads CASSWTAQETQYF. The CDR3 DNA is TGTGCCAGCAGTTGGACGGCTCAAGAGACCCAGTACTTC.

This chain uses TRBV6-1 with TRBJ2-4; unclear D gene. The V end lost 4 bases, the J end lost 5 bases, and 12 bases lay between the germline ends. CDR1 and CDR2 (germline): MNHNS, SASEGT. The CDR3 runs 14 residues. The CDR3 region has the DNA TGTGCCAGCAGTGCTCAGGTGTGGGAAAACATTCAGTACTTC. This codes for CASSAQVWENIQYF.

This clone showed up just a few times. The V call is TRBV28, the J call TRBJ2-2; D remains unclear. The CDR3 loop spans 14 amino acids. V was trimmed by 8 bases and J by 4 bases, leaving 14 bases between them. Looked up from germline, CDR1 is MDHEN and CDR2 is SYDVKM. CDR3 amino acids: CASDPRLTTGELFF. CDR3 nucleotides: TGTGCCAGCGATCCTAGACTGACCACCGGGGAGCTGTTTTTT.

This sequence joins TRBV18 and TRBJ2-2; D is unresolved. The CDR3 has 13 amino acids. V was pared by 5 bases and J by 6 bases, with 10 bases between. CDR1 is KGHSH, CDR2 LQKENI, per germline. The DNA of the CDR3 is TGTGCCAGCTCAAGGGTATCACCCGGGGAGCTGTTTTTT. Its translation is CASSRVSPGELFF.

J is TRBJ2-7 and V is TRBV29-1; D tentatively fits TRBD1 or TRBD2 (5 bases each). The CDR3 covers 11 residues. Trimming shortened V by 3 bases and J by 3 bases, and 6 bases separated the two germline ends. Germline V gene data show CDR1 as SQVTM and CDR2 as ANQGSEA. The CDR3 here is CSVDGGYEQYF. The DNA for the CDR3 is TGCAGCGTTGATGGGGGCTACGAGCAGTACTTC.

Here the CDR3 DNA reads TGTGCCAGCAGTTTCGGGACAGGGGATTCCTACGAGCAGTACTTC. This encodes CASSFGTGDSYEQYF. The chain combines TRBV11-3 with TRBJ2-7; TRBD1 matches 10 bases. V was clipped by 6 bases and J by 1 base; unmatched bases: 6. This CDR3 spans 15 amino acids. Germline values: CDR1 SGHNT, CDR2 YENEEA. Based on the CDR3 plus reference TRBV11-3 and TRBJ2-7, the full variable domain is EAGVVQSPRYKIIEKKQPVAFWCNPISGHNTLYWYLQNLGQGPELLIRYENEEAVDDSQLPKDRFSAERLKGVDSTLKIQPAELGDSAVYLCASSFGTGDSYEQYFGPGTRLTVT.

The rearrangement joins TRBV7-9 to TRBJ1-1; D is perhaps TRBD1 (5 bases). The V gene's germline CDR1 is SEHNR and CDR2 FQNEAQ (reference sequence). This CDR3 comprises 12 residues. V was shortened by 5 bases and J by 11 bases, with 15 bases between the two germline ends. The CDR3 loop is CASSLGPSEAFF. Here the CDR3 DNA reads TGTGCCAGCAGCCTGGGGCCTAGTGAGGCTTTCTTT.

V usage is TRBV11-3 and J usage is TRBJ1-1; D is possibly TRBD1 (5 bases). This CDR3 spans 15 amino acids. CDR1 SGHNT and CDR2 YENEEA come from the germline V gene. Trimming took 0 bases from V and 1 from J, leaving 9 bases between them. Here the CDR3 reads CASSLDGAGNTEAFF. DNA of the CDR3: TGTGCCAGCAGCTTAGACGGGGCCGGGAACACTGAAGCTTTCTTT.

The rearrangement links TRBV4-1 to TRBJ2-7; D is possibly TRBD2 (5 bases). The CDR3 is made up of 14 amino acids. The germline V and J ends were trimmed by 1 base and 2 bases, with 9 bases remaining between them. Germline V gene lookup returns CDR1 MGHRA and CDR2 YSYEKL. The CDR3 loop is CASSQGVGAYEQYF. The CDR3 coding sequence is TGCGCCAGCAGCCAAGGAGTCGGGGCCTACGAGCAGTACTTC.

The rearrangement uses TRBV7-3 and TRBJ1-2; 10 bases fit TRBD1. The CDR3 is made up of 13 amino acids. Losses at the gene ends were 5 bases for V and 7 bases for J; bases not matched to a gene: 4. In germline, CDR1 is SGHTA, CDR2 FQGTGA. As DNA, the CDR3 is TGTGCCAGCAGCCGCGGACAGGGGGGTGGCTACACCTTC. Translated: CASSRGQGGGYTF. The full variable domain, rest sourced from reference TRBV7-3 and TRBJ1-2, is GAGVSQTPSNKVTEKGKYVELRCDPISGHTALYWYRQSLGQGPEFLIYFQGTGAADDSGLPNDRFFAVRPEGSVSTLKIQRTERGDSAVYLCASSRGQGGGYTFGSGTRLTVV.

The V call is TRBV7-9, the J call TRBJ1-6; no firm D call. The CDR3 totals 15 residues. V was trimmed by 5 bases and J by 9 bases, leaving 17 bases between them. Per germline, CDR1 SEHNR and CDR2 FQNEAQ (reference sequence). The CDR3 region is CASSRSGILGSPLHF. As DNA, the CDR3 is TGTGCCAGCAGCCGATCCGGGATTTTAGGTTCACCCCTCCACTTT.

This chain joins TRBV6-6 and TRBJ2-2, with no clear D. The V gene's germline CDR1 is MNHNY and CDR2 SVGAGI (reference sequence). This CDR3 is 15 amino acids long. V lost 0 bases, J lost 7 bases, and 12 bases lay in between. CDR3 sequence: CASSYSIGSGGELFF. CDR3 coding DNA: TGTGCCAGCAGTTACTCGATAGGGTCGGGCGGGGAGCTGTTTTTT.

The rearrangement uses TRBV30 and TRBJ1-1; D gene uncertain. CDR1 is GTSNPN, CDR2 SVGIG, per germline (reference sequence). The CDR3 runs to 12 residues. Trimming cost V 4 bases and J 5 bases, with 11 bases left between them. This CDR3 is CAWTPLGTEAFF. The CDR3 DNA reads as TGTGCCTGGACTCCATTAGGGACTGAAGCTTTCTTT.

This sequence joins TRBV6-5 and TRBJ2-5; unclear D gene. The CDR3 contains 12 residues. V gave up 7 bases and J gave up 5 bases, with 11 bases separating them. The germline gives CDR1 MNHEY, CDR2 SVGAGI. The CDR3 loop is CASTGVGETQYF. Written as DNA, the CDR3 is TGTGCCAGCACAGGAGTAGGGGAGACCCAGTACTTC.

This rearrangement joins TRBV7-9 to TRBJ1-1, with 7 bases aligning to TRBD1. The germline V gene encodes CDR1 SEHNR and CDR2 FQNEAQ (reference sequence). The CDR3 contains 12 residues. The J segment lost 0 bases and the V segment lost 11 bases, leaving 3 bases of the junction unmatched. The CDR3: CALQGMNTEAFF. The CDR3 bases are TGTGCCTTACAGGGGATGAACACTGAAGCTTTCTTT.

The J gene is TRBJ1-4, the V gene TRBV7-9; 9 nucleotides agree with TRBD1. This CDR3 comprises 16 residues. Germline V lookup: CDR1 SEHNR, CDR2 FQNEAQ (reference sequence). Germline trimming cut 3 bases from V and 6 bases from J; bases unmatched to any gene: 8. CDR3 sequence (DNA): TGTGCCAGCAGCTTGAGTTCCGGGACAGGGTATGAAAAACTGTTTTTT. Translation gives CASSLSSGTGYEKLFF.

This chain connects TRBV4-1 to TRBJ1-2; no definite D call. Germline-derived CDR1 and CDR2 are MGHRA and YSYEKL. This CDR3 has 14 amino acids. The V gene lost 1 base and the J gene lost 0 bases, with 6 bases spanning the gap. The CDR3 coding sequence is TGCGCCAGCAGCCAAGGGGCAGCTAACTATGGCTACACCTTC. Amino acids: CASSQGAANYGYTF.

The chain recombines TRBV6-5 with TRBJ1-1; D is unclear. CDR3 length: 13 residues. Germline V CDR1 and CDR2: MNHEY, SVGAGI. The V end lost 2 bases, the J end lost 7 bases, and 11 bases lay between the germline ends. The CDR3 here is CASSYGEGFEAFF. In DNA, the CDR3 is TGTGCCAGCAGTTACGGTGAGGGCTTTGAAGCTTTCTTT.

The V and J genes are TRBV10-3 and TRBJ2-7, with 11 nucleotides matching TRBD1. This CDR3 has 15 residues. Unmatched junction bases numbered 4, after V lost 4 bases and J lost 2 bases. CDR1 ENHRY and CDR2 SYGVKD come from the germline V gene. This CDR3 reads CAISAGTGGAYEQYF. In DNA, the CDR3 is TGTGCCATCAGTGCCGGGACAGGGGGAGCCTACGAGCAGTACTTC.

The chain carries TRBV27 and TRBJ2-7; TRBD2 agrees at 9 bases. Germline-derived CDR1 and CDR2 are MNHEY and SMNVEV (reference sequence). This CDR3 comprises 15 residues. The V and J ends lost 5 bases and 2 bases, in that order; junction bases with no gene match: 7. The CDR3 sequence is CASSPGTSRTYEQYF. CDR3 coding DNA: TGTGCCAGCAGTCCGGGGACTAGCCGGACCTACGAGCAGTACTTC.